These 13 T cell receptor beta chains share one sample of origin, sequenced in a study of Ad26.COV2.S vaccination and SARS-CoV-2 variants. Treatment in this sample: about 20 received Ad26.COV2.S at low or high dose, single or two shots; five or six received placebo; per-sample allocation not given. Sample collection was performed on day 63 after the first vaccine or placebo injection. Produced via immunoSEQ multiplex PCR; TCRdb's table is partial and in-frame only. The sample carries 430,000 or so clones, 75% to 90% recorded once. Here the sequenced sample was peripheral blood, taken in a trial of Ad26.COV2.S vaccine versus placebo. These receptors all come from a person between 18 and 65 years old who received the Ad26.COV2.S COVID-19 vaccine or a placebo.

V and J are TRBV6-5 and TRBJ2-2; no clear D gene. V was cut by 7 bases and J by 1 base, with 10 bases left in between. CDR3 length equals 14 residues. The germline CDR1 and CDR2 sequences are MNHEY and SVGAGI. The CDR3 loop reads CASIWSVNTGELFF. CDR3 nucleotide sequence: TGTGCCAGCATCTGGTCGGTGAACACCGGGGAGCTGTTTTTT.

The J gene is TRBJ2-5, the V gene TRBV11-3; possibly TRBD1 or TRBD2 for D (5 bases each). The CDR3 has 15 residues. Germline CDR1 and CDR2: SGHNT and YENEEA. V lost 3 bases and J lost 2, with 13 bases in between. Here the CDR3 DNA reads TGTGCCAGCAGCTTGTACGGGGCCTTGCAAGAGACCCAGTACTTC. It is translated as CASSLYGALQETQYF.

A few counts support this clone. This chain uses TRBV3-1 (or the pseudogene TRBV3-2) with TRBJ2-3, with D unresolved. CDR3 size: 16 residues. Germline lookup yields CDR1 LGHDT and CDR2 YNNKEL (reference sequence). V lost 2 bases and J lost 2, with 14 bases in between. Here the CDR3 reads CASSQSSPGLTDTQYF. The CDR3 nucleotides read TGTGCCAGCAGCCAATCAAGCCCGGGTCTCACAGATACGCAGTATTTT.

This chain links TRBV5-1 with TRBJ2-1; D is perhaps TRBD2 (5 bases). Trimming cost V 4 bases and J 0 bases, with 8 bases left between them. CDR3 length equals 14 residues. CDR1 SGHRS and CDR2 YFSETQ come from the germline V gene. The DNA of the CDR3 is TGCGCCAGCAGCGGAGGTAGCTCCTACAATGAGCAGTTCTTC. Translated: CASSGGSSYNEQFF.

In DNA form, the CDR3 reads TGTGCCAGCAGCTTAGTACCGTGGGGTTTAACAGATACGCAGTATTTT. Amino acid sequence: CASSLVPWGLTDTQYF. The chain recombines TRBV7-3 with TRBJ2-3; D remains ambiguous. CDR1 is SGHTA and CDR2 is FQGTGA in the germline V gene. This CDR3 region has 16 residues. V dropped 2 bases and J dropped 3 bases, with 15 bases sitting between them.

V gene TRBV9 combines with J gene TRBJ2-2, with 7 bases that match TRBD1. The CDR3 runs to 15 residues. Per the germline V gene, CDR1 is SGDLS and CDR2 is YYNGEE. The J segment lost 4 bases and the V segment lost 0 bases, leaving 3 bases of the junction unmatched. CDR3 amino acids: CASSVVGQLTGELFF. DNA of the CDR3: TGTGCCAGCAGCGTAGTGGGACAGCTCACCGGGGAGCTGTTTTTT.

CDR3 region: CASSPSRQGEAFF. The CDR3 nucleotides are TGTGCCAGCTCACCATCTAGACAGGGAGAAGCTTTCTTT. The chain is built from TRBV18 and TRBJ1-1, with 7 nucleotides matching TRBD1. Germline trimming cut 2 bases from V and 8 bases from J; bases unmatched to any gene: 5. Germline V gene lookup returns CDR1 KGHSH and CDR2 LQKENI. The CDR3 is made up of 13 amino acids.

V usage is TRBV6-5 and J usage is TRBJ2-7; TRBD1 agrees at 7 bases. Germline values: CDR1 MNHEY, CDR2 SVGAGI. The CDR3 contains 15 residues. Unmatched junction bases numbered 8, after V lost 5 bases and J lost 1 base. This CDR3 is CASSLHDRASYEQYF. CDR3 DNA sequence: TGTGCCAGCAGTCTGCACGACAGGGCATCCTACGAGCAGTACTTC.

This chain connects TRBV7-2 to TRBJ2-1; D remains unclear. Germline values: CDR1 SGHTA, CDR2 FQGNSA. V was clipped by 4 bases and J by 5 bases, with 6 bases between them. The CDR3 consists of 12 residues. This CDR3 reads CASSSYHNEQFF. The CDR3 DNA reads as TGTGCCAGCAGCTCTTACCACAATGAGCAGTTCTTC.

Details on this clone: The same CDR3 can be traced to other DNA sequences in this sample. CDR3 DNA sequence: TGCGCCAGCAGCATACTAGCGGGCAGCACAGATACGCAGTATTTT. Amino acids: CASSILAGSTDTQYF. The chain is built from TRBV5-1 and TRBJ2-3; 9 bases map to TRBD2. J was trimmed by 0 bases and V by 4 bases; bases with no gene match: 3. This CDR3 has 15 residues. Germline values: CDR1 SGHRS, CDR2 YFSETQ. The full variable domain, with the rest looked up from reference TRBV5-1 and TRBJ2-3, is KAGVTQTPRYLIKTRGQQVTLSCSPISGHRSVSWYQQTPGQGLQFLFEYFSETQRNKGNFPGRFSGRQFSNSRSEMNVSTLELGDSALYLCASSILAGSTDTQYFGPGTRLTVL.

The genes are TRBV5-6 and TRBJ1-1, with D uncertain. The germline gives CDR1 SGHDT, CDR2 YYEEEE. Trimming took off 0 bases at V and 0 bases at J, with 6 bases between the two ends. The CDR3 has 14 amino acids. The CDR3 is CASSLDPMNTEAFF. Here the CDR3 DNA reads TGTGCCAGCAGCTTGGATCCGATGAACACTGAAGCTTTCTTT. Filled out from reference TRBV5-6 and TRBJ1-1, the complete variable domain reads DAGVTQSPTHLIKTRGQQVTLRCSPKSGHDTVSWYQQALGQGPQFIFQYYEEEERQRGNFPDRFSGHQFPNYSSELNVNALLLGDSALYLCASSLDPMNTEAFFGQGTRLTVV.

CDR3 in DNA: TGCGCCAGCAGCTTCTCCGGGACAGTGACCTACGAGCAGTACTTC. Residues: CASSFSGTVTYEQYF. This chain uses TRBV5-1 with TRBJ2-7; 7 positions agree with TRBD1. The V segment lost 2 bases and the J segment 2 bases; nucleotides outside the gene matches: 7. CDR3 size: 15 residues. The V gene's germline CDR1 is SGHRS and CDR2 YFSETQ.

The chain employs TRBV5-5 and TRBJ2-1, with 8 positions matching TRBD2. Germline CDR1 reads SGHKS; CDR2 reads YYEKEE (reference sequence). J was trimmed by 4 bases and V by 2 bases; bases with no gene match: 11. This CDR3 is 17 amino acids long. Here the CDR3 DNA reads TGTGCCAGCAGCTTCCTCCTCAGCGGGGGAGGATACAATGAGCAGTTCTTC. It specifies CASSFLLSGGGYNEQFF.